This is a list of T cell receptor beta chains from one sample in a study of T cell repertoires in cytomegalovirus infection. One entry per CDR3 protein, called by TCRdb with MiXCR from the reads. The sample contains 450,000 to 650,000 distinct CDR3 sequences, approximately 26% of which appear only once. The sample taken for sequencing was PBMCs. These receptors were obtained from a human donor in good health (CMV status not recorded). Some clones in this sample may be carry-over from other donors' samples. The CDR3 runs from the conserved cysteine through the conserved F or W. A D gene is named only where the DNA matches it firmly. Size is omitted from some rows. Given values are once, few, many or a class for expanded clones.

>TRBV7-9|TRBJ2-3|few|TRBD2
CASINSGSTDTQYF
TGTGCCAGCATCAATAGCGGGAGCACAGATACGCAGTATTTT
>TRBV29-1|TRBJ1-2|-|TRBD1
CSVGTGTGYGYTF
TGCAGCGTAGGGACAGGGACAGGCTATGGCTACACCTTC
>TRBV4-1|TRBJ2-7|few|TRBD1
CASSQATGADEQYF
TGCGCCAGCAGCCAAGCGACAGGGGCTGACGAGCAGTACTTC
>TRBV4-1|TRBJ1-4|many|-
CASSQTPANEKLFF
TGCGCCAGCAGCCAGACTCCCGCTAATGAAAAACTGTTTTTT
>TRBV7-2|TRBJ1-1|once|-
CASSFYSGIPEAFF
TGTGCCAGCAGCTTTTATTCAGGGATACCTGAAGCTTTCTTT
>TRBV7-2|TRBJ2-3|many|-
CASSPDWGGDTQYF
TGTGCCAGCAGCCCGGACTGGGGAGGAGATACGCAGTATTTT
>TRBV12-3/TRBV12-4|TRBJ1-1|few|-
CASSLSGVLTEAFF
TGTGCCAGCAGTCTATCAGGGGTTCTCACTGAAGCTTTCTTT
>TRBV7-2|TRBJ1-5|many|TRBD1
CASSLTGGNQPQHF
TGTGCCAGCAGCCTAACAGGGGGCAATCAGCCCCAGCATTTT
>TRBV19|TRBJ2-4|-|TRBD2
CASSSPGRSGGIQYF
TGTGCCAGTAGTAGCCCAGGACGATCGGGGGGCATTCAGTACTTC
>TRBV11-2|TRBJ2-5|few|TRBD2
CASSSTSGSRKTQYF
TGTGCCAGCAGCTCTACTAGCGGGAGTAGGAAGACCCAGTACTTC
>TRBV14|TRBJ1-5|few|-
CASSQGRLYRANDQPQHF
TGTGCCAGCAGCCAAGGGCGGTTGTACAGGGCAAACGATCAGCCCCAGCATTTT
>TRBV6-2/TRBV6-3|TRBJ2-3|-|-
CASSPFLSTDTQYF
TGTGCCAGCAGCCCCTTCCTTAGCACAGATACGCAGTATTTT
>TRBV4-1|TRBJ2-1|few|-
CASSQEVNYNEQFF
TGCGCCAGCAGCCAAGAAGTCAACTACAATGAGCAGTTCTTC
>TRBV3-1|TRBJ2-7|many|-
CASSPILPGLHEQYF
TGTGCCAGCAGCCCTATCTTGCCAGGGCTCCACGAGCAGTACTTC
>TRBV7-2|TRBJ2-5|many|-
CASGGRESPWETQYF
TGTGCCAGCGGGGGTCGGGAGTCCCCCTGGGAGACCCAGTACTTC
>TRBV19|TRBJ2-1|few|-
CASSEGGNEQFF
TGTGCCTCCTCGGAGGGAGGTAATGAGCAGTTCTTC
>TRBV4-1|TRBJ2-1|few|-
CASSYPVAGARSSYNEQFF
TGCGCCAGCAGCTACCCGGTAGCAGGAGCGAGGAGCTCCTACAATGAGCAGTTCTTC
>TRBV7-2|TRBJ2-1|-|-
CASSSRVVNEQFF
TGTGCCAGCAGCTCGCGGGTCGTCAATGAGCAGTTCTTC
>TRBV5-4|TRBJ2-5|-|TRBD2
CASINRAGGPAGNAETQYF
TGTGCCAGCATCAATCGTGCGGGAGGACCTGCTGGAAATGCGGAGACCCAGTACTTC
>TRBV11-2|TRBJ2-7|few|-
CASSLDAGQGGYEQYF
TGTGCCAGCAGCTTAGATGCCGGCCAGGGGGGGTACGAGCAGTACTTC
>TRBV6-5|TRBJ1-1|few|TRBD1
CASSRQGINTEAFF
TGTGCCAGCAGTCGACAGGGAATAAACACTGAAGCTTTCTTT
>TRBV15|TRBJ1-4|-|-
CATSRETERNEKLFF
TGTGCCACCAGCAGGGAGACAGAGCGTAATGAAAAACTGTTTTTT
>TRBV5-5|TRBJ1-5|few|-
CASSLAADNQPQHF
TGTGCCAGCAGCTTGGCGGCAGACAATCAGCCCCAGCATTTT
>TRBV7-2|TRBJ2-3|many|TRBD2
CASTPGLAGAADTQYF
TGTGCCAGCACGCCGGGACTAGCGGGAGCCGCAGATACGCAGTATTTT
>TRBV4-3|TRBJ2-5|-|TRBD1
CASSQERDRGLETQYF
TGCGCCAGCAGCCAAGAACGGGACAGGGGGTTAGAGACCCAGTACTTC
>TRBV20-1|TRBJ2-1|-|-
CSVSSERGDNEQFF
TGCAGTGTTTCGTCGGAAAGGGGAGACAATGAGCAGTTCTTC
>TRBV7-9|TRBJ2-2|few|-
CASSLSLRQRGANTGELFF
TGTGCCAGCAGCTTATCTTTGCGACAAAGAGGAGCGAACACCGGGGAGCTGTTTTTT
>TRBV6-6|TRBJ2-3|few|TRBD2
CASSYTSGRRSDTQYF
TGTGCCAGCAGTTACACTAGCGGGAGGAGGTCAGATACGCAGTATTTT
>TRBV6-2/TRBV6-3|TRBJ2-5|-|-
CASSYWAEETQYF
TGTGCCAGCAGTTACTGGGCAGAAGAGACCCAGTACTTC
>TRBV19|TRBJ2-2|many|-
CASSPPPANTGELFF
TGTGCCAGTAGTCCTCCCCCCGCGAACACCGGGGAGCTGTTTTTT